Given below is one T cell receptor (beta chain) in context. The record originates from a study of technical replicates of blood from several donors. Assay used: immunoSEQ multiplex PCR; TCRdb lists only in-frame clones, some missing. Of 85,000 or so clones listed, nearly 95% were seen once; the top ten hold less than 0.3%. CDR1 and CDR2 from the germline V gene are MNHEY and SMNVEV (reference sequence). This CDR3 has 14 residues. With 5 bases clipped from V and 6 bases from J, the junction kept 3 bases outside the gene matches. The V call is TRBV27, the J call TRBJ2-2; 10 nucleotides align to TRBD2. The specimen was T cells isolated from PBMCs. This clonotype originated in a human donor in good health. The CDR3 is CASSLAGAAGELFF. The CDR3, as DNA: TGTGCCAGCAGTCTAGCGGGAGCGGCCGGGGAGCTGTTTTTT.